The rows below give T cell receptor beta chains drawn from one sample of a study of blood T cell repertoires in COVID-19. The method was immunoSEQ multiplex PCR; TCRdb's version includes in-frame clones alone and lacks a portion of them. Among approximately 110,000 clones, 69% were seen once, and the ten largest hold approximately 5.9%. The sequenced sample was peripheral blood. Every receptor here comes from an elderly man with acute or convalescent COVID-19. Both conserved end residues are part of each CDR3. The D gene is left open where the match is weak. Size values are once, few and many counts, or a class for expanded clones, and some rows have none.

TRBJ2-2	.	TRBD2	TRBV7-8	CASSLVPPLAGGNTGELFF	TGTGCCAGCAGCTTAGTTCCCCCCCTAGCGGGGGGAAACACCGGGGAGCTGTTTTTT
TRBJ2-7	.	TRBD2	TRBV28	CASSTSGTSSYEQYF	TGTGCCAGCAGTACATCCGGGACTAGCTCCTACGAGCAGTACTTC
TRBJ1-1	.	.	TRBV28	CASSSPGTSMNTEAFF	TGTGCCAGCAGTTCCCCAGGCACAAGCATGAACACTGAAGCTTTCTTT
TRBJ1-2	.	.	TRBV7-2	CASSLGLNYGYTF	TGTGCCAGCAGCTTAGGCCTAAACTATGGCTACACCTTC
TRBJ1-4	few	TRBD1	TRBV5-6	CASSLFGTEDEKLFF	TGTGCCAGCAGCTTATTCGGGACAGAAGATGAAAAACTGTTTTTT
TRBJ2-2	.	.	TRBV7-9	CASSSRTPNTGELFF	TGTGCCAGCAGCTCCCGGACACCGAACACCGGGGAGCTGTTTTTT
TRBJ2-7	.	.	TRBV5-1	CASSLEGPPYEQYF	TGCGCCAGCAGCTTGGAGGGGCCCCCCTACGAGCAGTACTTC
TRBJ2-7	.	.	TRBV6-1	CASSDRGVSVDRREQYF	TGTGCCAGCAGTGACCGGGGAGTGTCGGTGGACCGGCGCGAGCAGTACTTC
TRBJ1-4	few	.	TRBV5-1	CASSSTGTSNEKLFF	TGCGCCAGCAGCTCAACCGGGACAAGTAATGAAAAACTGTTTTTT
TRBJ2-1	.	TRBD2	TRBV7-2	CASSPRDGREEQFF	TGTGCCAGCAGCCCCAGAGACGGGAGGGAAGAGCAGTTCTTC